This TCR beta chain emerged from a study of blood T cell repertoires in COVID-19. Study-level background: Material from acute and convalescent COVID-19 was sourced from the United States, Italy and Spain. The analysed material was cDNA or gDNA that came from T cells, B-cell-depleted T cells, or PBMCs.

There are 14 residues in the CDR3. CDR1 is SGHTA, CDR2 FQGNSA, per germline. V was cut by 1 base and J by 4 bases, with 8 bases left in between. As originally analysed: It was from reference gene primer amplification that nucleated cell counts were estimated. Sequencing was performed with immunoSEQ multiplex PCR; in TCRdb, only in-frame clones are kept and a portion is missing. The V and J calls and clone size are taken from that table; D and trimming were inferred from the DNA. The table shows 50,000 to 75,000 clones, with 79% occurring only once. This TCR came from a man aged 55 to 70 with acute or convalescent COVID-19. V is TRBV7-2 and J is TRBJ1-5, with D uncertain. The sample taken for sequencing was peripheral blood. For the CDR3, the DNA is TGTGCCAGCAGCTTAGACGGGAGTAATCAGCCCCAGCATTTT. Protein product: CASSLDGSNQPQHF.